This T cell receptor (beta chain) was recovered during a study of blood T cell repertoires in COVID-19. Study details: Acute-phase and convalescent COVID-19 samples originated in the United States, Italy and Spain. Sources were T cells, B-cell-depleted T cells, or PBMCs; the material itself was cDNA or gDNA.

Profiling relied on immunoSEQ multiplex PCR, and the TCRdb table lists in-frame clones only, not all of them. Found here are approximately 270,000 clones, around 89% of them singletons; the top ten hold approximately 0.84%. Sequencing was done on a sample of peripheral blood. The source of this sequence is a man aged 30 to 39 with acute or convalescent COVID-19.

The CDR3 DNA reads as TGTGCCAGCAGTCCCCGCCAAGCGGGGGGGGACAATGAGCAGTTCTTC. Translation gives CASSPRQAGGDNEQFF. This sequence joins TRBV27 and TRBJ2-1; the match to TRBD2 covers 10 bases. CDR3 size: 16 residues. Trimming cost V 5 bases and J 5 bases; bases outside gene matches: 9. CDR1 is MNHEY and CDR2 is SMNVEV in the germline V gene (reference sequence).